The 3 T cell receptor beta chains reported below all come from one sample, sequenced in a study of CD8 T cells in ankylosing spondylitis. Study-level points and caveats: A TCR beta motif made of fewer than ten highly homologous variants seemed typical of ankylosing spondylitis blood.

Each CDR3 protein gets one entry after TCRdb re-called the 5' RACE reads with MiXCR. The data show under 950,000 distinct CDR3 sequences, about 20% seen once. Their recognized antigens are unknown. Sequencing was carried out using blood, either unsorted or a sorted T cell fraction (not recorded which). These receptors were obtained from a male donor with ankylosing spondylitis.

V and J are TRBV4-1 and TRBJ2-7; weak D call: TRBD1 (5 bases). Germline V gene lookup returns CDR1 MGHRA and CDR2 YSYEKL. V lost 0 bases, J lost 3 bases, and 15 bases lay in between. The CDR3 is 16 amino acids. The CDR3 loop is CASSQEWRTLGYEQYF. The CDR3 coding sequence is TGCGCCAGCAGCCAAGAGTGGCGGACATTGGGCTACGAGCAGTACTTC.

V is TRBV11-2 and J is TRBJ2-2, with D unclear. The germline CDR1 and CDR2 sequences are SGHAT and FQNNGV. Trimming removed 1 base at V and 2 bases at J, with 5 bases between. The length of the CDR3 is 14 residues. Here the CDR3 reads CASSLGHNTGELFF. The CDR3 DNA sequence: TGTGCCAGCAGCTTAGGTCATAACACCGGGGAGCTGTTTTTT.

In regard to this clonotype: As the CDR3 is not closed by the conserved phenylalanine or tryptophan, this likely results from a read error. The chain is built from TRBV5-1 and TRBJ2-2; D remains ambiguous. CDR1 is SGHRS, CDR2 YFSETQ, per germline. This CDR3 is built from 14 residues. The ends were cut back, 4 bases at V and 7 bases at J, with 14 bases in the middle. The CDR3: CASSEVPVRGELFS. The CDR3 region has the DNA TGCGCCAGCAGCGAGGTACCGGTCCGCGGGGAGCTGTTTTCT.